The 24 T cell receptor beta chains reported below all come from one sample, sequenced in a study of early T cells in non-severe SARS-CoV-2 infection. TCRdb analysed the 5' RACE reads with MiXCR anew, one entry per CDR3 protein. This table has about 42,000 distinct CDR3 sequences, around 6.9% appearing once. Sequenced material: whole blood. These receptors originate from an adult who was a healthcare worker with PCR-confirmed SARS-CoV-2 infection or an uninfected control (not recorded which).

The V gene is TRBV7-6, the J gene TRBJ1-1; TRBD1 might be the D (6 bases). Germline V gene data show CDR1 as SGHVS and CDR2 as FNYEAQ. V lost 3 bases, J lost 4 bases, and 15 bases lay in between. The CDR3 spans 15 residues. CDR3 sequence: CASSFRAGEGTEAFF. The CDR3 DNA is TGTGCCAGCAGCTTTAGGGCAGGGGAGGGCACTGAAGCTTTCTTT. The full variable domain, with the rest looked up from reference TRBV7-6 and TRBJ1-1, is GAGVSQSPRYKVTKRGQDVALRCDPISGHVSLYWYRQALGQGPEFLTYFNYEAQQDKSGLPNDRFSAERPEGSISTLTIQRTEQRDSAMYRCASSFRAGEGTEAFFGQGTRLTVV.

This clonotype was observed many times. This chain connects TRBV4-3 to TRBJ1-4; no clear D gene. The CDR3 is made up of 13 amino acids. Germline lookup yields CDR1 LGHNA and CDR2 YSLEER. The V end was cut by 4 bases, the J end by 8 bases, with 11 bases between. The CDR3 protein is CASSRLRGEKLFF. The DNA of the CDR3 is TGCGCCAGCAGCCGTCTTAGAGGGGAAAAACTGTTTTTT.

This clonotype was counted only a few times. CDR3 nucleotide sequence: TGTGCCAGCAGCTCCACCCGGGGCGGGACTGAAGCTTTCTTT. It is translated as CASSSTRGGTEAFF. V is TRBV7-2 and J is TRBJ1-1; a possible D gene is TRBD1 (5 bases). Trimming shortened V by 4 bases and J by 5 bases, and 14 bases separated the two germline ends. This CDR3 contains 14 residues. The V gene's germline CDR1 is SGHTA and CDR2 FQGNSA.

This clonotype was recorded at least ten times. The genes are TRBV11-2 and TRBJ1-2; D gene unclear. Germline CDR1 reads SGHAT; CDR2 reads FQNNGV. V gave up 7 bases and J gave up 6 bases, with 21 bases separating them. CDR3 length equals 15 residues. The CDR3: CASNSPRRGSDGYTF. DNA for the CDR3: TGTGCCAGCAACTCCCCCCGGCGGGGATCGGATGGCTACACCTTC.

This clonotype was observed a few times. The chain recombines TRBV12-3 or TRBV12-4 with TRBJ2-3; TRBD2 might be the D (5 bases). V lost 6 bases and J 1 base, leaving 11 bases between the germline ends. This CDR3 contains 14 residues. Written as DNA, the CDR3 is TGTGCCAGCAGCCTCCCCGGGGGCACAGATACGCAGTATTTT. It yields the protein CASSLPGGTDTQYF.

The genes are TRBV12-3 or TRBV12-4 and TRBJ2-1; 8 nucleotides align to TRBD1. J lost 4 bases, V lost 5 bases, and 7 bases had no gene match. This CDR3 is built from 15 residues. Here the CDR3 reads CASSTQGASYNEQFF. CDR3 in DNA: TGTGCCAGCAGTACCCAGGGGGCCTCTTACAATGAGCAGTTCTTC.

V usage is TRBV6-2 or TRBV6-3 and J usage is TRBJ2-1; no clear D gene. Germline lookup yields CDR1 MNHEY and CDR2 SVGEGT. The CDR3 is 13 amino acids. V shed 2 bases and J shed 5 bases, with 7 bases lying between them. The CDR3 sequence: CASSYTENNEQFF. CDR3 DNA: TGTGCCAGCAGTTACACCGAAAACAATGAGCAGTTCTTC.

This clonotype was counted between two and nine times. The V and J genes are TRBV12-3 or TRBV12-4 and TRBJ2-2; D tentatively reads TRBD1 or TRBD2 (5 bases each). V was cut by 3 bases and J by 4 bases, with 15 bases left in between. The CDR3 runs 16 residues. CDR3 sequence (DNA): TGTGCCAGCAGTTTTTTCCAGGGACCCGGCACCGGGGAGCTGTTTTTT. Protein: CASSFFQGPGTGELFF.

This clonotype came up many times. The chain carries TRBV5-1 and TRBJ1-2, with 7 bases fitting TRBD1. Trimming at V came to 4 bases and at J to 4 bases, leaving 7 bases not matched to a gene. The CDR3 has 14 amino acids. CDR1 is SGHRS and CDR2 is YFSETQ in the germline V gene. CDR3: CASSNSGTAYGYTF. The CDR3 DNA follows: TGCGCCAGCAGCAACAGCGGGACAGCCTATGGCTACACCTTC.

The sample holds a few counts of this clonotype. The chain has TRBV20-1 and TRBJ2-7, with TRBD1 matching over 9 bases. The CDR3 extends over 15 amino acids. After removal of 1 base from V and 5 bases from J, the junction contained 9 bases not matched to a gene. Germline V lookup: CDR1 DFQATT, CDR2 SNEGSKA (reference sequence). CDR3 sequence (DNA): TGCAGTGCTAGAGCGGGGACAGGGCTATCCCACGAGCAGTACTTC. Translated, it gives CSARAGTGLSHEQYF.

The sample holds many counts of this clonotype. CDR3 bases: TGCAGTGCTTGGGCGAGCTCCTACAATGAGCAGTTCTTC. Amino acids: CSAWASSYNEQFF. The chain recombines TRBV20-1 with TRBJ2-1, with D uncertain. V dropped 5 bases and J dropped 0 bases, with 8 bases sitting between them. The CDR3 totals 13 residues. CDR1 DFQATT and CDR2 SNEGSKA come from the germline V gene (reference sequence).

This clonotype was detected ten times or more. The chain has TRBV7-6 and TRBJ1-3; 7 nucleotides align to TRBD1. From germline, CDR1 is SGHVS and CDR2 FNYEAQ. The CDR3 has 15 residues. The J segment lost 7 bases and the V segment lost 4 bases, leaving 10 bases of the junction unmatched. The CDR3, as DNA: TGTGCCAGCAGCTACGGGACAGCTGGCGGGAACACCATATATTTT. Translated, it gives CASSYGTAGGNTIYF. The whole variable domain, filled in from reference TRBV7-6 and TRBJ1-3, reads GAGVSQSPRYKVTKRGQDVALRCDPISGHVSLYWYRQALGQGPEFLTYFNYEAQQDKSGLPNDRFSAERPEGSISTLTIQRTEQRDSAMYRCASSYGTAGGNTIYFGEGSWLTVV.

This clonotype occurred a few times. This chain uses TRBV7-8 with TRBJ1-4; TRBD1 matches 9 bases. J was trimmed by 8 bases and V by 1 base; bases with no gene match: 5. The CDR3 consists of 15 residues. Per the germline V gene, CDR1 is SGHVS and CDR2 is FQNEAQ. The CDR3 region has the DNA TGTGCCAGCAGCTTAGTGGACAGGGGAGAGGAAAAACTGTTTTTT. This codes for CASSLVDRGEEKLFF.

This clonotype showed up many times. V is TRBV10-3 and J is TRBJ2-2, with D possibly matching TRBD2 (5 bases). V was cut by 2 bases and J by 6 bases, with 7 bases left in between. CDR3 length: 13 residues. Germline V CDR1 and CDR2: ENHRY, SYGVKD. In DNA, the CDR3 is TGTGCCATCAGTGAGCGGGGTTCCGGGGAGCTGTTTTTT. It is translated as CAISERGSGELFF.

This clonotype was found a few times. The V and J genes are TRBV2 and TRBJ1-1; D ambiguous. This CDR3 is 14 amino acids long. Germline V CDR1 and CDR2: SNHLY, FYNNEI. V was clipped by 6 bases and J by 1 base, with 12 bases between them. The CDR3 DNA follows: TGTGCCAGCAGCCTATTAGTTTGGAACACTGAAGCTTTCTTT. This encodes CASSLLVWNTEAFF.

This clonotype appeared many times. The chain links TRBV6-2 or TRBV6-3 to TRBJ2-3; 7 bases are a match to TRBD1. The CDR3 is 14 residues long. The ends lost 6 bases at V and 7 bases at J; junction bases unmatched: 10. Looked up from germline, CDR1 is MNHEY and CDR2 is SVGEGT. This CDR3 reads CASSHRDRQNTQYF. The CDR3 nucleotides are TGTGCCAGCAGCCACCGGGACAGACAAAATACGCAGTATTTT.

This clonotype was seen ten or more times. The V and J genes are TRBV19 and TRBJ2-2; D might be TRBD1 (6 bases). Looked up from germline, CDR1 is LNHDA and CDR2 is SQIVND (reference sequence). This CDR3 region has 16 residues. Trimming shortened V by 3 bases and J by 0 bases, and 11 bases separated the two germline ends. CDR3 residues: CASSILGAANTGELFF. Here the CDR3 DNA reads TGTGCCAGTAGTATTTTGGGGGCAGCGAACACCGGGGAGCTGTTTTTT.

The chain combines TRBV19 with TRBJ2-2, with D perhaps given as TRBD1 or TRBD2 (5 bases each). The CDR3 consists of 13 residues. V was pared by 6 bases and J by 9 bases, with 14 bases between. CDR1 and CDR2 from the germline V gene are LNHDA and SQIVND (reference sequence). CDR3: CASSGAPSRELFF. The CDR3 coding sequence is TGTGCCAGTAGCGGGGCCCCCTCCCGGGAGCTGTTTTTT.

The sample holds a few counts of this clonotype. The rearrangement joins TRBV11-3 to TRBJ2-3, with a possible D match to TRBD2 (5 bases). V lost 4 bases and J 1 base, leaving 12 bases between the germline ends. Germline CDR1 and CDR2: SGHNT and YENEEA. CDR3 length: 15 amino acids. CDR3 loop: CASSSSGMRTDTQYF. The CDR3 nucleotides are TGTGCCAGCAGCTCGTCCGGGATGCGCACAGATACGCAGTATTTT.

This clonotype has a handful of counts. This chain uses TRBV5-1 with TRBJ2-3; the D call may be TRBD1 or TRBD2 (7 bases each). Germline V gives CDR1 SGHRS, CDR2 YFSETQ. The V end lost 2 bases, the J end lost 8 bases, and 15 bases lay between the germline ends. The CDR3 contains 14 residues. This CDR3 is CASSFGPGGATQYF. The DNA of the CDR3 is TGCGCCAGCAGCTTTGGCCCAGGGGGGGCTACGCAGTATTTT.

This clonotype was recorded at least ten times. The V and J genes are TRBV10-3 and TRBJ1-5; a weak D match, TRBD1 (6 bases). There are 13 residues in the CDR3. Germline CDR1 ENHRY, CDR2 SYGVKD. V gave up 4 bases and J gave up 3 bases, with 7 bases separating them. The CDR3 coding sequence is TGTGCCATCAGTGGGGACACCAATCAGCCCCAGCATTTT. The encoded protein is CAISGDTNQPQHF.

This clonotype was recorded a few times. The chain uses TRBV29-1 and TRBJ1-1; D is possibly TRBD1 (6 bases). CDR1 and CDR2 from the germline V gene are SQVTM and ANQGSEA. Trimming stripped 7 bases from V and 8 bases from J, with 11 bases between. The CDR3 loop spans 10 amino acids. The CDR3: CSASQGEAFF. CDR3 in DNA: TGCAGCGCCTCACAGGGAGAAGCTTTCTTT.

This clonotype was found a few times. The CDR3 loop reads CASSYRDNEQFF. CDR3 in DNA: TGTGCCAGCAGTTACAGGGACAATGAGCAGTTCTTC. The chain is built from TRBV6-6 and TRBJ2-1; D is ambiguous. Trimming left V 2 bases short and J 5 bases short, with 4 bases between. The CDR3 length is 12 residues. From germline, CDR1 is MNHNY and CDR2 SVGAGI (reference sequence).

The gene calls are TRBV5-5 and TRBJ2-7; D is perhaps TRBD1 (6 bases). CDR1 SGHKS and CDR2 YYEKEE come from the germline V gene (reference sequence). The CDR3 is 15 amino acids. V shed 0 bases and J shed 2 bases, with 12 bases lying between them. This CDR3 is CASSLGDIGTYEQYF. The DNA for the CDR3 is TGTGCCAGCAGCTTGGGGGACATCGGGACCTACGAGCAGTACTTC.